Each of the 20 T cell receptor beta chains below was sequenced from the same sample in a study of regulatory and conventional T cells in breast cancer. TCRdb ran MiXCR on the PCR reads and lists one entry per CDR3 protein. The sample has roughly 10,000 distinct CDR3 sequences, 34% seen once. Sequences were obtained from conventional T cells from blood. The receptor source for this set is a male donor in good health.

This clonotype is classed as medium-sized (0.01 to 0.1%). V is TRBV18 and J is TRBJ1-5; tentatively, D is TRBD1 (5 bases). The CDR3 contains 13 residues. Germline-derived CDR1 and CDR2 are KGHSH and LQKENI. V lost 4 bases and J lost 6, with 10 bases in between. The CDR3 loop reads CASSRDLGQPQHF. CDR3 in DNA: TGTGCCAGCTCACGGGACCTCGGTCAGCCCCAGCATTTT.

As to this clonotype: The junction shows a germline mismatch at one end, possibly a read error. The chain links TRBV7-2 to TRBJ2-5; 13 bases match TRBD2. Per the germline V gene, CDR1 is SGHTA and CDR2 is FQGNSA. This CDR3 spans 16 amino acids. The CDR3 region is CASSLATSGGAEAQYF. The CDR3 nucleotides are TGTGCCAGCAGCTTAGCAACTAGCGGGGGGGCAGAGGCCCAGTACTTC.

By its share, this clonotype is medium-sized (0.01 to 0.1%). The rearrangement links TRBV2 to TRBJ2-7; TRBD1 is a possible D gene (5 bases). The CDR3 loop spans 14 amino acids. V was pared by 5 bases and J by 7 bases, with 18 bases between. The germline V gene encodes CDR1 SNHLY and CDR2 FYNNEI. The CDR3 DNA reads TGTGCCAGCAGTCCCACACAAGGGGTGGTGGAGCAGTACTTC. Protein sequence: CASSPTQGVVEQYF.

In this sample, this clonotype is medium-sized (0.01 to 0.1%). This chain joins TRBV20-1 and TRBJ2-7; 10 positions agree with TRBD2. Trimming cost V 7 bases and J 5 bases; bases outside gene matches: 11. Germline V CDR1 and CDR2: DFQATT, SNEGSKA (reference sequence). The CDR3 is 14 residues long. The CDR3 is CSVSPLAGVDEQYF. The CDR3 DNA reads TGCAGTGTCTCGCCCCTAGCGGGGGTCGACGAGCAGTACTTC.

This clonotype was observed a handful of times. This chain uses TRBV5-1 with TRBJ2-3, with 8 bases fitting TRBD1. J gave up 1 base and V 4 bases, and 5 bases lay outside the gene matches. CDR1 is SGHRS, CDR2 YFSETQ, per germline. The CDR3 loop spans 15 amino acids. The CDR3 DNA reads TGCGCCAGCAGCCTTGGACAGGGAGGCACAGATACGCAGTATTTT. Its translation is CASSLGQGGTDTQYF.

By sample fraction, this clonotype is medium-sized. This chain joins TRBV20-1 and TRBJ1-1; TRBD1 matches at 7 bases. V trimming: 0 bases; J trimming: 5 bases; junction bases outside the gene matches: 6. Germline V CDR1 and CDR2: DFQATT, SNEGSKA (reference sequence). The CDR3 spans 14 residues. The CDR3 sequence is CSARDRRGRTEAFF. The CDR3 nucleotides read TGCAGTGCTAGAGATAGGAGGGGGCGGACTGAAGCTTTCTTT.

This clonotype was observed many times. The CDR3 nucleotides read TGCAGCGTGGAGGGACGGCTCATGAACACTGAAGCTTTCTTT. It codes for CSVEGRLMNTEAFF. V and J are TRBV29-1 and TRBJ1-1, with a weak D call TRBD1 (5 bases). The CDR3 length is 14 residues. Trimming pared 6 bases from V and 0 bases from J, leaving 14 bases between. Germline CDR1 SQVTM, CDR2 ANQGSEA.

Comment on this clonotype: This could be a read error, since a much larger clone is one nucleotide away. The chain carries TRBV20-1 and TRBJ1-5; 7 bases are a match to TRBD1. The CDR3 totals 14 residues. V trimming: 4 bases; J trimming: 7 bases; junction bases outside the gene matches: 10. Germline V gene lookup returns CDR1 DFQATT and CDR2 SNEGSKA (reference sequence). CDR3 in DNA: TGCAGTGCTATCGAAGGGACAGACGGGCAGCCCCAGCATTTT. Translating gives CSAIEGTDGQPQHF.

About this clonotype itself: A single base separates this from a much larger clone, so it may be a read error. The V call is TRBV11-2, the J call TRBJ2-3, with 8 bases lining up with TRBD2. CDR1 and CDR2 (germline): SGHAT, FQNNGV. The length of the CDR3 is 15 residues. DNA of the CDR3: TGTACCAGCAGCCTCCGCGGGGGGCTCACAGATACGCAGTATTTT. It codes for CTSSLRGGLTDTQYF.

This chain links TRBV6-5 with TRBJ2-6; D assignment may be TRBD1 or TRBD2 (6 bases each). From germline, CDR1 is MNHEY and CDR2 SVGAGI. CDR3 length: 15 residues. V was shortened by 6 bases and J by 3 bases, with 12 bases between the two germline ends. Here the CDR3 reads CASRPGALGANVLTF. The CDR3 DNA reads as TGTGCCAGCAGGCCGGGGGCGCTTGGGGCCAACGTCCTGACTTTC.

The DNA of the CDR3 is TGTGCCAGCAGTTTGGTCACCCGCTCCTACGAGCAGTACTTC. This sequence encodes CASSLVTRSYEQYF. This chain uses TRBV12-3 or TRBV12-4 with TRBJ2-7, with D unresolved. The length of the CDR3 is 14 residues. V lost 3 bases and J 0 bases, leaving 9 bases between the germline ends.

This sequence joins TRBV7-2 and TRBJ2-3; 15 positions match TRBD2. V shed 5 bases, J shed 5 bases, and the junction held 5 bases outside the gene matches. Looked up from germline, CDR1 is SGHTA and CDR2 is FQGNSA. This CDR3 has 16 residues. The CDR3 here is CASSRTSGGAKDTQYF. The CDR3 nucleotides are TGTGCCAGCAGCAGGACTAGCGGGGGGGCAAAAGATACGCAGTATTTT.

The chain has TRBV7-9 and TRBJ1-1; D call uncertain. This CDR3 region has 14 residues. The V end was cut by 1 base, the J end by 4 bases, with 10 bases between. Germline values: CDR1 SEHNR, CDR2 FQNEAQ (reference sequence). CDR3 nucleotide sequence: TGTGCCAGCAGCTTAGGCCAGCTCTCCACTGAAGCTTTCTTT. The encoded protein is CASSLGQLSTEAFF.

The CDR3: CASRQGAETQYF. For the CDR3, the DNA is TGTGCCAGCAGACAGGGGGCGGAGACCCAGTACTTC. The genes are TRBV28 and TRBJ2-5, with TRBD1 matching 9 bases. J lost 5 bases, V lost 6 bases, and 1 base had no gene match. Germline lookup yields CDR1 MDHEN and CDR2 SYDVKM. The CDR3 runs to 12 residues. The whole variable domain, filled in from reference TRBV28 and TRBJ2-5, reads DVKVTQSSRYLVKRTGEKVFLECVQDMDHENMFWYRQDPGLGLRLIYFSYDVKMKEKGDIPEGYSVSREKKERFSLILESASTNQTSMYLCASRQGAETQYFGPGTRLLVL.

This clonotype was recorded many times. The chain links TRBV4-3 to TRBJ2-3; D is possibly TRBD1 (5 bases). The germline V gene encodes CDR1 LGHNA and CDR2 YSLEER. V dropped 4 bases and J dropped 0 bases, with 17 bases sitting between them. The CDR3 is 17 residues long. The CDR3 region is CASSLEKGARSTDTQYF. The CDR3 DNA follows: TGCGCCAGCAGCCTCGAAAAAGGGGCCAGGAGCACAGATACGCAGTATTTT.

Only a few counts were recorded for this clonotype. The chain carries TRBV24-1 and TRBJ2-5; D not certain. Trimming shortened V by 4 bases and J by 4 bases, and 9 bases separated the two germline ends. CDR3 length: 13 amino acids. The germline CDR1 and CDR2 sequences are KGHDR and SFDVKD. Written as DNA, the CDR3 is TGTGCCACCAGTGACCCTGGGCGAGAGACCCAGTACTTC. Amino acid sequence: CATSDPGRETQYF.

The rearrangement links TRBV10-3 to TRBJ2-7, with 15 positions matching TRBD2. Unmatched junction bases numbered 13, after V lost 3 bases and J lost 10 bases. There are 17 residues in the CDR3. In germline, CDR1 is ENHRY, CDR2 SYGVKD. The CDR3 DNA is TGTGCCATCAGTGAACTCGGGGGGACTAGCGGGGGGAGAGGACAGTACTTC. It encodes CAISELGGTSGGRGQYF.

There are a few counts of this clonotype. The rearrangement links TRBV6-6 to TRBJ2-5, with D perhaps TRBD1 or TRBD2 (5 bases each). Trimming took 0 bases from V and 7 from J, leaving 15 bases between them. Germline V gives CDR1 MNHNY, CDR2 SVGAGI (reference sequence). The CDR3 contains 15 residues. The CDR3: CASSYSVGVLGTQYF. The CDR3 nucleotides read TGTGCCAGCAGTTACTCAGTGGGGGTTCTCGGGACCCAGTACTTC.

This chain joins TRBV7-2 and TRBJ2-5; 8 bases are a match to TRBD2. This CDR3 has 13 amino acids. Trimming at V came to 7 bases and at J to 7 bases, leaving 8 bases not matched to a gene. Germline-derived CDR1 and CDR2 are SGHTA and FQGNSA. The CDR3 nucleotides read TGTGCCAGCACCCTCGGGGGGGTCGTGACCCAGTACTTC. It yields the protein CASTLGGVVTQYF.

The chain carries TRBV7-2 and TRBJ2-3, with D possibly being TRBD1 (5 bases). Trimming removed 3 bases at V and 6 bases at J, with 16 bases between. In germline, CDR1 is SGHTA, CDR2 FQGNSA. The CDR3 covers 15 residues. This CDR3 is CASSFRKGKEDTQYF. The CDR3 DNA is TGTGCCAGCAGCTTCCGAAAGGGGAAAGAGGATACGCAGTATTTT.